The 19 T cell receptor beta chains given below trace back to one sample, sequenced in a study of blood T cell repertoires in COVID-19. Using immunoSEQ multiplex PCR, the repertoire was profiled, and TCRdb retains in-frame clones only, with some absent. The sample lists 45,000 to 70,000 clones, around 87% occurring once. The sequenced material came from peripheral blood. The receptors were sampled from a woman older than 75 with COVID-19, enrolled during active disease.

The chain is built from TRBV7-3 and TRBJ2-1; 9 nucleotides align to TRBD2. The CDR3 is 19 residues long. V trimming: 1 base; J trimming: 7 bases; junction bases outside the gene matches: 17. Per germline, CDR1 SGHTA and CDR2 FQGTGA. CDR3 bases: TGTGCCAGCAGCTTAAGGCCCCCAGCGGGGGGTTTATTTGGTAATGAGCAGTTCTTC. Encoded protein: CASSLRPPAGGLFGNEQFF.

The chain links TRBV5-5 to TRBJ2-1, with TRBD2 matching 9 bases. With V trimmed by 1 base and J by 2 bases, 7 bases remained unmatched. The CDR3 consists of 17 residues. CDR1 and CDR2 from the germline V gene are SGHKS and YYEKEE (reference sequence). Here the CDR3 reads CASSLFDLAGPYNEQFF. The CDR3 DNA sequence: TGTGCCAGCAGCTTGTTCGATCTAGCGGGACCCTACAATGAGCAGTTCTTC.

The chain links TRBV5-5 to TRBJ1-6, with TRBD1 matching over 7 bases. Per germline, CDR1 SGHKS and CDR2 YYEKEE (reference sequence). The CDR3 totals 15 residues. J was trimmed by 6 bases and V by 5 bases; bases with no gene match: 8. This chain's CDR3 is CASSPMQGVNSPLHF. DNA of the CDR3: TGTGCCAGCAGTCCTATGCAGGGGGTTAATTCACCCCTCCACTTT.

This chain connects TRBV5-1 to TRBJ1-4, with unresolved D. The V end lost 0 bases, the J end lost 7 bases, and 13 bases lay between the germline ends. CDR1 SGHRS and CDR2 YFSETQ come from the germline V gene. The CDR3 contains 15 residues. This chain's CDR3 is CASSLARRDSEKLFF. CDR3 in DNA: TGCGCCAGCAGCTTGGCAAGGAGGGATTCTGAAAAACTGTTTTTT.

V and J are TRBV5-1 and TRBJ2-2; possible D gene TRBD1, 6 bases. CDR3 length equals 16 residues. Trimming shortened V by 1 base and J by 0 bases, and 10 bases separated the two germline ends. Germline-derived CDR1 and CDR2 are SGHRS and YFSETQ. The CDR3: CASSLTRTANTGELFF. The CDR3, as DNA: TGCGCCAGCAGCTTGACAAGGACAGCGAACACCGGGGAGCTGTTTTTT.

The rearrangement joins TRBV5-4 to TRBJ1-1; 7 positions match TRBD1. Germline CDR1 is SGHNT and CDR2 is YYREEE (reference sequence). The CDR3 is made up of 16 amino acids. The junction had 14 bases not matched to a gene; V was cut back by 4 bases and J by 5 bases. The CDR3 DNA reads TGTGCCAGCAGCCCGCGAGGACAGGCGGGGTGGACTGAAGCTTTCTTT. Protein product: CASSPRGQAGWTEAFF.

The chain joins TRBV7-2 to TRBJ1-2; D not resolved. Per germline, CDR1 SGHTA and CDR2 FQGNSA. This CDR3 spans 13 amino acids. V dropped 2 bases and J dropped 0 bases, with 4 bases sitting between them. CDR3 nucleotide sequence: TGTGCCAGCAGCTTACCCGCTAACTATGGCTACACCTTC. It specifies CASSLPANYGYTF.

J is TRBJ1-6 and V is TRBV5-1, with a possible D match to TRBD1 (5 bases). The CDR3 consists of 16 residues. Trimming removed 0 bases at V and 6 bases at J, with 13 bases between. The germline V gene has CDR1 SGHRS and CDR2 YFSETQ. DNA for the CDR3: TGCGCCAGCAGCTTGGAACCGGCGGGGGGTAATTCACCCCTCCACTTT. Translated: CASSLEPAGGNSPLHF.

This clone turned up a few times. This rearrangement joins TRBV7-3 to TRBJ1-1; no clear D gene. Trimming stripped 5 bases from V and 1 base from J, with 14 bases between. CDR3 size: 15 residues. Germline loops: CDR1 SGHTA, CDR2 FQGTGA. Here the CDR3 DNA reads TGTGCCAGCAGCCGTTCGGGTCCCACGAACACTGAAGCTTTCTTT. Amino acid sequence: CASSRSGPTNTEAFF.

CDR3 coding DNA: TGCGCCAGCAGAACCGGGACTACGGGATTAGTCGGGCAGTTCTTC. Protein sequence: CASRTGTTGLVGQFF. The chain recombines TRBV5-1 with TRBJ2-1; TRBD2 matches 7 bases. Germline CDR1 SGHRS, CDR2 YFSETQ. There are 15 residues in the CDR3. The J segment lost 12 bases and the V segment lost 5 bases, leaving 17 bases of the junction unmatched.

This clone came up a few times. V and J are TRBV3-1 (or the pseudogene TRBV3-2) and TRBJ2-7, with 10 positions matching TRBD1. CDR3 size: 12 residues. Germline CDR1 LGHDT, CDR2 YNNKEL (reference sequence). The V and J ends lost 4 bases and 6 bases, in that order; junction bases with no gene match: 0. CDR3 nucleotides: TGTGCCAGCAGCCGGACAGGGGGCGAGCAGTACTTC. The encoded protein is CASSRTGGEQYF.

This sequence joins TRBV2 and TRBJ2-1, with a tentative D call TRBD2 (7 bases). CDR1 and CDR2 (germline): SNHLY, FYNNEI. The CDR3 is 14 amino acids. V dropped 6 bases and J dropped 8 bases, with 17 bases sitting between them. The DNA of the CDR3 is TGTGCCAGCAGAGGGCGGGGGCTAAGCTATGAGCAGTTCTTC. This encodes CASRGRGLSYEQFF.

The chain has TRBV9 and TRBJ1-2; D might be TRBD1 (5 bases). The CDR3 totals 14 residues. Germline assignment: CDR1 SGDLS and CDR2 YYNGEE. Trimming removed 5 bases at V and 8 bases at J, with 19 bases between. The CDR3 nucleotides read TGTGCCAGCAGTCCCGCGCCGGGGGATAGAGGCTACACCTTC. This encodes CASSPAPGDRGYTF. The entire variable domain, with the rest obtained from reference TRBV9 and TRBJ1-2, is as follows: DSGVTQTPKHLITATGQRVTLRCSPRSGDLSVYWYQQSLDQGLQFLIQYYNGEERAKGNILERFSAQQFPDLHSELNLSSLELGDSALYFCASSPAPGDRGYTFGSGTRLTVV.

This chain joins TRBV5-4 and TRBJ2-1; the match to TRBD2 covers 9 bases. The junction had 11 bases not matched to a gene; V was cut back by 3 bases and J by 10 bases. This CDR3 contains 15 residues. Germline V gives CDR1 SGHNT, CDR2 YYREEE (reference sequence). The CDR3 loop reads CASSYSGGTQGEQFF. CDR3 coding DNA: TGTGCCAGCAGCTATAGCGGGGGAACCCAGGGGGAGCAGTTCTTC. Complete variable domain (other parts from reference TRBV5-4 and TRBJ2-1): ETGVTQSPTHLIKTRGQQVTLRCSSQSGHNTVSWYQQALGQGPQFIFQYYREEENGRGNFPPRFSGLQFPNYSSELNVNALELDDSALYLCASSYSGGTQGEQFFGPGTRLTVL.

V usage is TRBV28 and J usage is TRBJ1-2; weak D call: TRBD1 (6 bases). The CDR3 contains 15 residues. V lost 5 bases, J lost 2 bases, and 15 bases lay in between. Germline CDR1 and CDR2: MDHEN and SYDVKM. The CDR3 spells CASSAPGASNYGYTF. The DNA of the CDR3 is TGTGCCAGCAGTGCCCCAGGGGCCTCGAACTATGGCTACACCTTC.

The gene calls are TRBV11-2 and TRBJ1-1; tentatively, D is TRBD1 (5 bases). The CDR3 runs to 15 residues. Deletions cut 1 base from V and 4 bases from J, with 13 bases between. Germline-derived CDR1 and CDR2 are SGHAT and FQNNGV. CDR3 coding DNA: TGTGCCAGCAGCTTAGTTAGGGGCACAGGCACTGAAGCTTTCTTT. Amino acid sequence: CASSLVRGTGTEAFF.

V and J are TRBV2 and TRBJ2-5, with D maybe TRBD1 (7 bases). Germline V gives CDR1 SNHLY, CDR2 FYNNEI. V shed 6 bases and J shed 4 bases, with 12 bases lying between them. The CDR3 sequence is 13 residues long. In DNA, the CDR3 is TGTGCCAGCAGGAAGCAGGGGGGAGAGACCCAGTACTTC. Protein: CASRKQGGETQYF.

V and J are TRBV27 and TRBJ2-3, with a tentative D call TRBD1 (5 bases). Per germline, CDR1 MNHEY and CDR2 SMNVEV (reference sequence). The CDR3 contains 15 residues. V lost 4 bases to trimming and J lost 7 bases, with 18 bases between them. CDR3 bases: TGTGCCAGCAGTTCAAGGGGCGCCTTCGTAAATACGCAGTATTTT. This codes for CASSSRGAFVNTQYF.

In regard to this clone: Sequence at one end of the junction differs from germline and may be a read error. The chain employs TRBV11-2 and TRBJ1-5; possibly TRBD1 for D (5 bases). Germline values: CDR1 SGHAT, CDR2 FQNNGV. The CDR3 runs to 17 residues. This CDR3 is CAGSLEGVAHSNQPQHF. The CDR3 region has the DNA TGTGCCGGCAGCTTAGAAGGGGTAGCTCATAGCAATCAGCCCCAGCATTTT.